A selection of T cell receptor beta chains follows, all from one sample in a study of blood T cell repertoires in COVID-19. Profiling relied on immunoSEQ multiplex PCR, and the TCRdb table lists in-frame clones only, not all of them. The data show approximately 350,000 clones, about 90% seen once. Sequencing was done on a sample of peripheral blood. All receptors come from a woman aged 25 to 39 with COVID-19, enrolled during active disease. Each CDR3 is given with its conserved first and last residue. The D gene is left open where the match is weak. Expanded clones get a size class; other rows say once, few or many, or leave the size out.

>NA|TRBV4-3|NA|TRBJ1-5
CASSQDIRGNQPQHF
TGCGCCAGCAGCCAAGATATTCGGGGCAATCAGCCCCAGCATTTT
>NA|TRBV19|TRBD2|TRBJ2-1
CASAQLAGAYNSYNEQFF
TGTGCCAGTGCCCAACTAGCGGGAGCTTATAACTCCTACAATGAGCAGTTCTTC
>NA|TRBV5-5|TRBD1|TRBJ1-2
CASSLGTGRVVYGYTF
TGTGCCAGCAGCCTCGGGACAGGGAGGGTTGTCTATGGCTACACCTTC
>once|TRBV4-1|NA|TRBJ2-2
CASSQVFGGTGELFF
TGCGCCAGCAGCCAAGTATTTGGAGGGACCGGGGAGCTGTTTTTT
>NA|TRBV7-9|TRBD2|TRBJ2-1
CASSLERGPYNEQFF
TGTGCCAGCAGCTTAGAGCGGGGGCCCTACAATGAGCAGTTCTTC
>NA|TRBV24-1|NA|TRBJ2-1
CATSDPGESSYNEQFF
TGTGCCACCAGTGATCCCGGGGAGAGCTCCTACAATGAGCAGTTCTTC
>NA|TRBV5-1|TRBD2|TRBJ2-1
CASRLAGGPSYNEQFF
TGCGCCAGCAGACTAGCGGGAGGTCCCTCCTACAATGAGCAGTTCTTC
>few|TRBV10-3|NA|TRBJ2-3
CAISESREAGTQYF
TGTGCCATCAGTGAATCGAGGGAGGCCGGTACGCAGTATTTT
>once|TRBV4-3|TRBD1|TRBJ2-7
CASSQGGQGYEQYF
TGCGCCAGCAGCCAAGGGGGACAGGGGTACGAGCAGTACTTC
>NA|TRBV7-9|TRBD2|TRBJ2-1
CASSTRTSGGAYYNEQFF
TGTGCCAGCAGCACGCGGACTAGCGGGGGGGCCTACTACAATGAGCAGTTCTTC
>NA|TRBV28|NA|TRBJ2-7
CASTRDKRSYEQYF
TGTGCCAGCACGAGGGACAAAAGGTCCTACGAGCAGTACTTC
>NA|TRBV28|NA|TRBJ1-3
CASSFPGLSGNTIYF
TGTGCCAGCAGTTTCCCGGGTCTCTCTGGAAACACCATATATTTT
>NA|TRBV7-6|TRBD2|TRBJ2-3
CASSLTGLVPDTQYF
TGTGCCAGCAGCCTTACCGGACTAGTCCCAGATACGCAGTATTTT
>NA|TRBV5-4|TRBD1|TRBJ1-6
CASSETGLSLHF
TGTGCCAGCAGCGAGACAGGGTTGTCCCTCCACTTT
>once|TRBV7-2|NA|TRBJ2-5
CASSPSTGDQYF
TGTGCCAGCAGCCCTTCAACGGGGGACCAGTACTTC
>NA|TRBV4-3|TRBD1|TRBJ2-1
CASSSQYWTGANEQFF
TGCGCCAGCAGCTCCCAATACTGGACAGGGGCCAATGAGCAGTTCTTC
>NA|TRBV6-4|TRBD2|TRBJ2-2
CASKGLAGRGANTGELFF
TGTGCCAGCAAGGGACTAGCGGGAAGGGGGGCGAACACCGGGGAGCTGTTTTTT
>NA|TRBV7-9|TRBD2|TRBJ2-2
CASYGRRREDTGELFF
TGTGCCAGCTATGGAAGGCGGCGGGAGGACACCGGGGAGCTGTTTTTT